Sequencing of this T cell receptor (beta chain) was carried out in a study of type 1 regulatory T cells. Study information: This in vitro CD4 product, T-allo10, is enriched for Tr1 cells and alloantigen-specific.

In TCRdb, the reads were re-called with MiXCR into one record per CDR3 protein. The sample gives just over 14,000 distinct CDR3 sequences, 12% to 15% of which show up once; 15% is in the top ten. CDR3 length: 14 residues. Per the germline V gene, CDR1 is SNHLY and CDR2 is FYNNEI. V lost 6 bases to trimming and J lost 9 bases; unmatched junction nucleotides: 6. A word on this clonotype: Its antigen remains unidentified.

Sequenced: cultured T cells, either the whole culture or a sorted T cell fraction (not recorded which). V is TRBV2 and J is TRBJ2-3; 13 bases are shared with TRBD2. The receptor's source is a human donor in good health. CDR3 nucleotides: TGTGCCAGCAGCGGTGGACTAGCGGGAGAAACGCAGTATTTT. Its translation: CASSGGLAGETQYF. The entire variable domain, with the rest obtained from reference TRBV2 and TRBJ2-3, is as follows: EPEVTQTPSHQVTQMGQEVILRCVPISNHLYFYWYRQILGQKVEFLVSFYNNEISEKSEIFDDQFSVERPDGSNFTLKIRSTKLEDSAMYFCASSGGLAGETQYFGPGTRLTVL.